One sample yielded the 25 T cell receptor beta chains listed below, sequenced in a study of blood T cell repertoires in COVID-19. Generated by immunoSEQ multiplex PCR, the TCRdb table keeps only in-frame clones and is missing some. This sample has around 200,000 clones, with 86% found just once. The sequencing input was peripheral blood. The receptors shown here come from a woman in her sixties or seventies with COVID-19, enrolled during active disease.

The chain has TRBV11-1 and TRBJ2-2; 15 bases are shared with TRBD2. CDR1 is SGHAT and CDR2 is FQDESV in the germline V gene (reference sequence). CDR3 length: 16 amino acids. After removal of 3 bases from V and 6 bases from J, the junction contained 2 bases not matched to a gene. The CDR3 loop is CASSLGLAGGPGELFF. CDR3 nucleotides: TGTGCCAGCAGCTTGGGACTAGCGGGAGGTCCCGGGGAGCTGTTTTTT.

The rearrangement joins TRBV20-1 to TRBJ2-4; TRBD2 aligns across 8 bases. The V gene's germline CDR1 is DFQATT and CDR2 SNEGSKA (reference sequence). V lost 3 bases, J lost 5 bases, and 6 bases stayed unmatched. The CDR3 consists of 14 residues. The CDR3 nucleotides are TGCAGTGCTAGTCCCGGGAGGGCCCAAAACATTCAGTACTTC. As protein: CSASPGRAQNIQYF.

This clone appeared once. The chain recombines TRBV28 with TRBJ1-5; 7 nucleotides agree with TRBD1. CDR3 length: 15 amino acids. The V and J ends lost 2 bases and 2 bases, in that order; junction bases with no gene match: 3. CDR1 and CDR2 from the germline V gene are MDHEN and SYDVKM. This CDR3 is CASSLPQGGNQPQHF. DNA for the CDR3: TGTGCCAGCAGTTTACCTCAGGGGGGCAATCAGCCCCAGCATTTT.

This chain uses TRBV10-3 with TRBJ2-1; 10 bases map to TRBD2. CDR1 is ENHRY and CDR2 is SYGVKD in the germline V gene. The CDR3 runs to 15 residues. The J segment lost 4 bases and the V segment lost 2 bases, leaving 2 bases of the junction unmatched. CDR3 DNA sequence: TGTGCCATCAGTGAGCTAGCGGGAGAGTACAATGAGCAGTTCTTC. Protein sequence: CAISELAGEYNEQFF.

This chain connects TRBV6-5 to TRBJ2-3, with 8 bases identical to TRBD2. This CDR3 is built from 12 residues. J lost 14 bases, V lost 3 bases, and 7 bases had no gene match. Germline loops: CDR1 MNHEY, CDR2 SVGAGI. The CDR3 spells CASSYLAGPWYF. CDR3 DNA: TGTGCCAGCAGTTATCTAGCGGGCCCCTGGTATTTT.

This clone appeared a single time. The chain combines TRBV7-2 with TRBJ2-7; D is perhaps TRBD2 (6 bases). The germline gives CDR1 SGHTA, CDR2 FQGNSA. This CDR3 comprises 13 residues. With 5 bases removed from V and 5 bases from J, the gap between germline ends came to 13 bases. The CDR3 sequence: CASSLGGIDEQYF. The CDR3 nucleotides are TGTGCCAGCAGCCTCGGCGGGATCGACGAGCAGTACTTC.

The CDR3 DNA reads as TGTGCCAGCAGTTTTGTCAGAAGCACAGATACGCAGTATTTT. It codes for CASSFVRSTDTQYF. This chain connects TRBV28 to TRBJ2-3; D gene uncertain. The length of the CDR3 is 14 residues. CDR1 and CDR2 from the germline V gene are MDHEN and SYDVKM. With 3 bases removed from V and 0 bases from J, the gap between germline ends came to 7 bases.

The rearrangement links TRBV27 to TRBJ1-4; TRBD1 agrees at 10 bases. The CDR3 spans 15 residues. Losses at the gene ends were 5 bases for V and 10 bases for J; bases not matched to a gene: 10. Per germline, CDR1 MNHEY and CDR2 SMNVEV (reference sequence). In nucleotides, the CDR3 is TGTGCCAGCAGTCCGAACCGGGACAGGGGTGTAAAACTGTTTTTT. It encodes CASSPNRDRGVKLFF.

The chain couples TRBV13 to TRBJ2-5, with D tentatively TRBD2 (5 bases). Trimming took 0 bases from V and 1 from J, leaving 6 bases between them. This CDR3 contains 14 residues. Per the germline V gene, CDR1 is PRHDT and CDR2 is FYEKMQ (reference sequence). The CDR3 spells CASSLGRGQETQYF. CDR3 sequence (DNA): TGTGCCAGCAGCTTAGGCCGGGGCCAAGAGACCCAGTACTTC.

V is TRBV28 and J is TRBJ2-1, with D possibly being TRBD2 (6 bases). Germline V gives CDR1 MDHEN, CDR2 SYDVKM. V lost 1 base, J lost 4 bases, and 17 bases lay in between. CDR3 length: 17 residues. CDR3 region: CASSLLGGGIGYNEQFF. The CDR3 nucleotides read TGTGCCAGCAGTTTATTGGGCGGCGGGATAGGGTACAATGAGCAGTTCTTC.

This clone has more than one count but fewer than ten. This sequence joins TRBV19 and TRBJ1-1, with D uncertain. This CDR3 comprises 14 residues. CDR1 and CDR2 from the germline V gene are LNHDA and SQIVND (reference sequence). Trimming pared 3 bases from V and 0 bases from J, leaving 8 bases between. As DNA, the CDR3 is TGTGCCAGTAGTATGTCTCGTATGAACACTGAAGCTTTCTTT. This translates into CASSMSRMNTEAFF.

This rearrangement joins TRBV13 to TRBJ2-7; TRBD2 matches 7 bases. The germline V gene has CDR1 PRHDT and CDR2 FYEKMQ (reference sequence). CDR3 length: 13 residues. V lost 5 bases to trimming and J lost 3 bases; unmatched junction nucleotides: 4. The CDR3 spells CASSLGRGYEQYF. CDR3 DNA sequence: TGTGCCAGCAGCCTGGGGAGGGGCTACGAGCAGTACTTC.

This sequence joins TRBV24-1 and TRBJ1-5, with TRBD1 matching 7 bases. Germline assignment: CDR1 KGHDR and CDR2 SFDVKD. The ends lost 4 bases at V and 8 bases at J; junction bases unmatched: 13. There are 16 residues in the CDR3. CDR3 in DNA: TGTGCCACCAGTGACACAAGACAGGGCCTGGGGAAGCCCCAGCATTTT. As protein: CATSDTRQGLGKPQHF.

As for this clone: This specimen includes other DNA sequences encoding the same CDR3. Here the CDR3 DNA reads TGTGCCAGCAGCTCCGGGACTAGCGGTTTGAATGAGCAGTTCTTC. Encoded protein: CASSSGTSGLNEQFF. The chain employs TRBV11-3 and TRBJ2-1; 11 nucleotides agree with TRBD2. This CDR3 has 15 amino acids. V lost 4 bases to trimming and J lost 7 bases; unmatched junction nucleotides: 6. The germline V gene encodes CDR1 SGHNT and CDR2 YENEEA.

The V and J genes are TRBV9 and TRBJ2-1, with 8 bases matching TRBD2. The V segment lost 3 bases and the J segment 4 bases; nucleotides outside the gene matches: 9. Germline V lookup: CDR1 SGDLS, CDR2 YYNGEE. The CDR3 length is 16 residues. The CDR3 coding sequence is TGTGCCAGCAGCGCTAGCGGGCGCCAATCTTACAATGAGCAGTTCTTC. Translation gives CASSASGRQSYNEQFF. Filled out from reference TRBV9 and TRBJ2-1, the complete variable domain reads DSGVTQTPKHLITATGQRVTLRCSPRSGDLSVYWYQQSLDQGLQFLIQYYNGEERAKGNILERFSAQQFPDLHSELNLSSLELGDSALYFCASSASGRQSYNEQFFGPGTRLTVL.

This chain joins TRBV19 and TRBJ2-7, with 9 bases aligning to TRBD2. V dropped 4 bases and J dropped 4; count of bases not matched to a gene: 8. The CDR3 has 15 residues. Germline V CDR1 and CDR2: LNHDA, SQIVND (reference sequence). Written as DNA, the CDR3 is TGTGCCAGTAGTAGATCTAGCGGGGAGGGGTACGAGCAGTACTTC. This sequence encodes CASSRSSGEGYEQYF.

The rearrangement uses TRBV24-1 and TRBJ1-2; 8 bases are a match to TRBD1. The V gene's germline CDR1 is KGHDR and CDR2 SFDVKD. The CDR3 runs to 15 residues. J gave up 7 bases and V 4 bases, and 10 bases lay outside the gene matches. Written as DNA, the CDR3 is TGTGCCACCAGTGAACCCCGGACAGGGCTTTCTGGCTACACCTTC. Encoded protein: CATSEPRTGLSGYTF.

The chain links TRBV2 to TRBJ2-7; TRBD1 aligns across 9 bases. V was clipped by 6 bases and J by 3 bases; unmatched bases: 15. The CDR3 runs to 17 residues. CDR1 is SNHLY, CDR2 FYNNEI, per germline. CDR3 protein: CASRGDREWLANYEQYF. DNA of the CDR3: TGTGCCAGCAGGGGGGACAGGGAATGGCTAGCAAACTACGAGCAGTACTTC.

The rearrangement links TRBV4-3 to TRBJ2-3; 11 bases align to TRBD1. The germline V gene has CDR1 LGHNA and CDR2 YSLEER. The junction had 4 bases not matched to a gene; V was cut back by 2 bases and J by 3 bases. This CDR3 spans 16 amino acids. This CDR3 is CASSQTGTGGTDTQYF. CDR3 nucleotide sequence: TGCGCCAGCAGCCAAACCGGGACAGGGGGAACAGATACGCAGTATTTT.

V is TRBV6-5 and J is TRBJ1-2; TRBD1 matches 8 bases. V gave up 6 bases and J gave up 4 bases; unmatched junction bases: 7. Germline lookup yields CDR1 MNHEY and CDR2 SVGAGI. The CDR3 extends over 14 amino acids. CDR3 bases: TGTGCCAGCAGCGGACAGGGACTGGTCTATGGCTACACCTTC. Amino acid sequence: CASSGQGLVYGYTF.

The V gene is TRBV21-1, the J gene TRBJ2-7; the table names TRBD2, a call not compared with the DNA. TRBV21-1 is described as a pseudogene. This CDR3 comprises 13 residues. As DNA, the CDR3 is TGTGCCAGCAGCATTGAGGAGTCCTACGAGCAGTACTTC. Its translation: CASSIEESYEQYF.

This chain connects TRBV3-1 (or the pseudogene TRBV3-2) to TRBJ1-4; 9 nucleotides line up with TRBD1. There are 19 residues in the CDR3. Losses at the gene ends were 4 bases for V and 5 bases for J; bases not matched to a gene: 17. Looked up from germline, CDR1 is LGHDT and CDR2 is YNNKEL (reference sequence). CDR3 nucleotides: TGTGCCAGCAGCCCGGTAATTTGGACAGGGGAGGGGGTCAATGAAAAACTGTTTTTT. This translates into CASSPVIWTGEGVNEKLFF.

The rearrangement joins TRBV7-9 to TRBJ1-2; possible D gene TRBD1, 5 bases. The V end was cut by 11 bases, the J end by 2 bases, with 12 bases between. This CDR3 is built from 12 residues. The germline CDR1 and CDR2 sequences are SEHNR and FQNEAQ (reference sequence). CDR3 bases: TGTGCCGTCTTGACAGCCAACTATGGCTACACCTTC. The encoded protein is CAVLTANYGYTF.

This clone was observed a single time. This chain joins TRBV19 and TRBJ2-1; maybe TRBD2 (5 bases). The CDR3 totals 17 residues. The germline V gene encodes CDR1 LNHDA and CDR2 SQIVND (reference sequence). With 0 bases removed from V and 3 bases from J, the gap between germline ends came to 15 bases. The CDR3 DNA is TGTGCCAGTAGTATAGATCTATCCGGGGTCGGCTACAATGAGCAGTTCTTC. It codes for CASSIDLSGVGYNEQFF.

This clone has just one count. V and J are TRBV3-1 (or the pseudogene TRBV3-2) and TRBJ2-2; TRBD1 matches at 8 bases. The V gene end was trimmed by 4 bases and the J gene end by 1 base; junction bases not matched to a gene: 2. The germline V gene has CDR1 LGHDT and CDR2 YNNKEL (reference sequence). CDR3 length equals 15 residues. The CDR3 loop reads CASSPGTGNTGELFF. For the CDR3, the DNA is TGTGCCAGCAGCCCCGGGACAGGGAACACCGGGGAGCTGTTTTTT.